This T cell receptor beta chain was observed in a study of T cells in Graves' hyperthyroidism and ophthalmopathy. No progression to ophthalmopathy during 18 months of follow-up defined stable disease. It was RNA transcripts that yielded the amplified TCR beta CDR3 regions. Primed by the HTBI set, a first-round RT-PCR was run on the TCR CDR3. TCRdb analysed the multiplex PCR reads with MiXCR anew, one entry per CDR3 protein. Counted here are 560,000 or so distinct CDR3 sequences, about half occurring once; the ten biggest clones make up 8.2%. The CDR3 extends over 14 amino acids. Germline V CDR1 and CDR2: ENHRY, SYGVKD.

The chain uses TRBV10-3 and TRBJ2-7, with TRBD1 matching 9 bases. The DNA end favors TRBJ2-5, so the J call may be wrong. The sequenced sample was peripheral blood or thyroid tissue (not recorded which). The clonotype comes from a woman younger than 30 with Graves' hyperthyroidism. For the CDR3, the DNA is TGTGCCATCAGAGTACAGGGGGCCGATCTGACCCAGTACTTC. This encodes CAIRVQGADLTQYF.